The clone carrying this T cell receptor beta chain was found a few times. The antigen is unknown. TCRdb recomputed calls from the 5' RACE reads with MiXCR, one row per CDR3 protein. The top ten clones hold roughly 20% of a sample with more than 300,000 distinct CDR3 sequences, around 15% of them seen once. These data belong to a study of T-cell memory formation after mild COVID-19. Turning to the study itself: The two donors had largely donor-specific TCR clusters. Study findings and constraints: Memory sampled before infection contained some responding clones, suggesting cross-reactive memory joined.

The specimen was PBMCs or a T cell subset sorted from them (not recorded which). This TCR was recovered from a man younger than 35 who had mild COVID-19 (a few samples of this study predate the infection). Cell type and time point are not known.

This CDR3 reads CASSNRLAGARFF. CDR3 DNA: TGTGCCAGCAGCAACCGACTAGCGGGGGCTCGGTTCTTC. The rearrangement joins TRBV7-2 to TRBJ2-1; TRBD2 matches 12 bases. The germline CDR1 and CDR2 sequences are SGHTA and FQGNSA. The CDR3 spans 13 residues. V lost 5 bases, J lost 15 bases, and 8 bases stayed unmatched.